This T cell receptor beta chain derives from a study of early T cells in non-severe SARS-CoV-2 infection. Study details: Sequencing of unsorted whole blood was done on bulk RNA, leaving chains unpaired.

The study's findings and limits: VDJdb matching, biased toward anti-spike CD8 responses, missed private and CD4 specificities.

The ends were cut back, 6 bases at V and 2 bases at J, with 8 bases in the middle. Germline V gives CDR1 MNHEY, CDR2 SVGAGI. CDR3 length equals 13 residues. As regards this clonotype: Its antigen remains unidentified.

Separate cDNA molecules each had unique molecular identifiers attached to them. Via MiXCR, TCRdb re-called the 5' RACE reads, giving one row per CDR3 protein. The table lists roughly 100,000 distinct CDR3 sequences, around 12% of them singletons. The chain employs TRBV6-5 and TRBJ2-1; no clear D gene. Material: whole blood. The clonotype comes from an adult who was a healthcare worker with PCR-confirmed SARS-CoV-2 infection or an uninfected control (not recorded which). CDR3: CASRHPTYNEQFF. In DNA form, the CDR3 reads TGTGCCAGCAGACACCCCACCTACAATGAGCAGTTCTTC.